This entry lists 10 T cell receptor beta chains sequenced from one sample in a study of cytomegalovirus exposure and HLA in healthy donors. The PCR was carried out with 60 Vbeta primers and 13 Jbeta primers. Libraries were prepared by immunoSEQ multiplex PCR; TCRdb keeps only in-frame clonotypes and omits some of them. The repertoire holds 90,000 to 120,000 clones, with about 80% as singletons. Material for sequencing was PBMCs. The receptor set was obtained from a man younger than 45 in good health and CMV-seronegative.

This chain uses TRBV2 with TRBJ2-3; the match to TRBD2 covers 13 bases. V gave up 6 bases and J gave up 4 bases; unmatched junction bases: 7. Germline CDR1 and CDR2: SNHLY and FYNNEI. The CDR3 is 16 residues long. CDR3 region: CASRVGLAGEADTQYF. The CDR3 DNA is TGTGCCAGCAGGGTTGGACTAGCGGGAGAGGCAGATACGCAGTATTTT.

This clone appeared a few times. Other DNA sequences of this sample code for an identical CDR3. This rearrangement joins TRBV7-6 to TRBJ1-5, with 7 bases lining up with TRBD1. Germline V gene data show CDR1 as SGHVS and CDR2 as FNYEAQ. J lost 6 bases, V lost 3 bases, and 2 bases had no gene match. This CDR3 has 13 residues. CDR3 amino acids: CASSLTGLQPQHF. CDR3 DNA: TGTGCCAGCAGCTTGACAGGGCTTCAGCCCCAGCATTTT.

The chain joins TRBV5-1 to TRBJ2-7, with TRBD2 as a possible D gene (5 bases). Germline V CDR1 and CDR2: SGHRS, YFSETQ. The CDR3 is made up of 14 amino acids. Between the trimmed V and J ends, which lost 8 bases and 3 bases, there was a span of 18 bases. The CDR3 DNA reads as TGCGCCAGTTCTGGGAGCATCGCCAACTACGAGCAGTACTTC. Translation: CASSGSIANYEQYF.

This sequence joins TRBV7-3 and TRBJ2-7, with D maybe TRBD1 (5 bases). The CDR3 has 12 amino acids. Germline-derived CDR1 and CDR2 are SGHTA and FQGTGA. Trimming cost V 6 bases and J 0 bases, with 6 bases left between them. The CDR3 reads CASRGASYEQYF. In nucleotides, the CDR3 is TGTGCCAGCAGAGGGGCCTCCTACGAGCAGTACTTC.

This clone turned up a few times. This sequence joins TRBV6-1 and TRBJ2-7; 8 bases are shared with TRBD1. The germline CDR1 and CDR2 sequences are MNHNS and SASEGT. V shed 10 bases, J shed 1 base, and the junction held 9 bases outside the gene matches. CDR3 length: 14 residues. For the CDR3, the DNA is TGTGCCACCGACAGGGGCGTCTTTTCCTACGAGCAGTACTTC. Translation: CATDRGVFSYEQYF.

V gene TRBV28 combines with J gene TRBJ2-1; D not certain. This CDR3 region has 11 residues. Trimming pared 5 bases from V and 5 bases from J, leaving 4 bases between. Germline-derived CDR1 and CDR2 are MDHEN and SYDVKM. The CDR3 sequence: CASSGDNEQFF. The CDR3 DNA reads TGTGCCAGCAGTGGAGACAATGAGCAGTTCTTC.

The rearrangement uses TRBV28 and TRBJ2-7; D might be TRBD1 (7 bases). CDR1 and CDR2 (germline): MDHEN, SYDVKM. Trimming cost V 1 base and J 1 base, with 14 bases left between them. CDR3 length: 16 residues. CDR3 sequence: CASSLFGRGESYEQYF. Here the CDR3 DNA reads TGTGCCAGCAGTTTATTTGGCAGGGGGGAGTCCTACGAGCAGTACTTC.

The rearrangement links TRBV2 to TRBJ2-7; 7 bases match TRBD1. CDR3 length: 16 amino acids. The V gene end was trimmed by 5 bases and the J gene end by 5 bases; junction bases not matched to a gene: 15. Germline lookup yields CDR1 SNHLY and CDR2 FYNNEI. CDR3 in amino acids: CASSSLQGVGRNEQYF. In nucleotides, the CDR3 is TGTGCCAGCAGTTCTCTTCAGGGGGTTGGACGGAACGAGCAGTACTTC.

This clone showed up just once. The CDR3 spells CASSLALEAFF. CDR3 DNA sequence: TGTGCCAGCAGCTTAGCCCTGGAAGCTTTCTTT. The V gene is TRBV7-9, the J gene TRBJ1-1; D unresolved. The germline CDR1 and CDR2 sequences are SEHNR and FQNEAQ (reference sequence). The CDR3 has 11 residues. V was shortened by 0 bases and J by 8 bases, with 4 bases between the two germline ends.

The chain uses TRBV4-1 and TRBJ2-2, with D hard to call. Germline V gives CDR1 MGHRA, CDR2 YSYEKL. Trimming left V 1 base short and J 0 bases short, with 9 bases between. This CDR3 spans 16 amino acids. CDR3 DNA: TGCGCCAGCAGCCAAGGGCTAGTGGCGAACACCGGGGAGCTGTTTTTT. Encoded protein: CASSQGLVANTGELFF.